Below are 7 T cell receptor beta chains sequenced from a single sample in a study of blood T cell repertoires in COVID-19. Using immunoSEQ multiplex PCR, the repertoire was profiled, and TCRdb retains in-frame clones only, with some absent. The data show approximately 170,000 clones, with roughly 86% seen just once and 7% held by the top ten. The sample taken for sequencing was peripheral blood. Source of these receptors: a woman older than 75 in a cohort sampled during active or convalescent COVID-19.

The chain employs TRBV19 and TRBJ2-2; a weak D match, TRBD1 (5 bases). CDR3 length: 15 residues. Germline values: CDR1 LNHDA, CDR2 SQIVND (reference sequence). V lost 3 bases and J lost 5, with 13 bases in between. The chain's CDR3 is CASSIPAGHTGELFF. The CDR3 DNA reads TGTGCCAGTAGTATCCCCGCAGGGCATACCGGGGAGCTGTTTTTT.

This rearrangement joins TRBV10-3 to TRBJ1-2; D gene uncertain. This CDR3 is built from 14 residues. Trimming took off 0 bases at V and 2 bases at J, with 7 bases between the two ends. CDR1 ENHRY and CDR2 SYGVKD come from the germline V gene. This CDR3 reads CAISESRANYGYTF. DNA for the CDR3: TGTGCCATCAGTGAGTCGAGAGCAAACTATGGCTACACCTTC.

This clone was seen only a few times. The genes are TRBV18 and TRBJ2-5; possible D gene TRBD2, 5 bases. V lost 11 bases, J lost 0 bases, and 10 bases lay in between. This CDR3 comprises 12 residues. The germline V gene has CDR1 KGHSH and CDR2 LQKENI. CDR3 DNA sequence: TGTGCCTGCGGGCAGGACCAAGAGACCCAGTACTTC. This translates into CACGQDQETQYF.

The chain recombines TRBV6-6 with TRBJ1-1; 8 positions match TRBD1. The CDR3 loop spans 14 amino acids. With V trimmed by 7 bases and J by 5 bases, 9 bases remained unmatched. The germline V gene encodes CDR1 MNHNY and CDR2 SVGAGI (reference sequence). In nucleotides, the CDR3 is TGTGCCAGCATTCGAACAGGGGGGGAGACTGAAGCTTTCTTT. Translation: CASIRTGGETEAFF.

Here the CDR3 reads CASSLGTGVTSTDTQYF. CDR3 coding DNA: TGCGCCAGCAGCTTGGGTACAGGGGTCACTAGCACAGATACGCAGTATTTT. The chain employs TRBV5-1 and TRBJ2-3; 7 bases agree with TRBD1. CDR3 length equals 17 residues. Germline CDR1 SGHRS, CDR2 YFSETQ. J gave up 0 bases and V 0 bases, and 7 bases lay outside the gene matches.

The chain uses TRBV7-6 and TRBJ2-1; D is ambiguous. V dropped 1 base and J dropped 1 base, with 8 bases sitting between them. The CDR3 length is 15 residues. CDR1 is SGHVS, CDR2 FNYEAQ, per germline. The CDR3 DNA reads TGTGCCAGCAGCTTAGACGGCGGATCCTACAATGAGCAGTTCTTC. This translates into CASSLDGGSYNEQFF.

The chain joins TRBV18 to TRBJ2-1, with a weak D call TRBD2 (6 bases). The V gene's germline CDR1 is KGHSH and CDR2 LQKENI. Between the trimmed V and J ends, which lost 2 bases and 2 bases, there was a span of 10 bases. The CDR3 is made up of 15 amino acids. The CDR3 DNA reads as TGTGCCAGCTCACCATGGGGGGACCCCTACAATGAGCAGTTCTTC. Protein product: CASSPWGDPYNEQFF.